A selection of T cell receptor beta chains follows, all from one sample in a study of blood T cell repertoires in COVID-19. Using immunoSEQ multiplex PCR, the repertoire was profiled, and TCRdb retains in-frame clones only, with some absent. Of 150,000 to 200,000 clones listed, roughly 83% are singletons. Source material: PBMCs or T cells enriched from blood (not recorded which). These receptors were obtained from a woman aged 25 to 45 who had recovered from COVID-19. The CDR3 runs from the conserved cysteine through the conserved F or W. A D gene is named only where the DNA matches it firmly. The listing skips clone size in some rows; elsewhere it reads once, few, many or a size class.

V	J	size	D	CDR3	DNA
TRBV30	TRBJ2-7	.	TRBD2	CAWSLAGGTYEQYF	TGTGCCTGGAGTCTAGCGGGAGGTACCTACGAGCAGTACTTC
TRBV2	TRBJ2-7	.	TRBD2	CASSLTSGRYEQYF	TGTGCCAGCAGTTTGACTAGCGGGAGATACGAGCAGTACTTC
TRBV19	TRBJ2-2	once	.	CASSMKVGRGTGELFF	TGTGCCAGTAGTATGAAAGTGGGTAGAGGGACCGGGGAGCTGTTTTTT
TRBV27	TRBJ1-6	.	.	CASSSHAGPRGNSPLHF	TGTGCCAGCAGTTCCCACGCGGGGCCTCGGGGTAATTCACCCCTCCACTTT
TRBV30	TRBJ2-1	.	.	CAWSETSFNEQFF	TGTGCCTGGAGCGAAACTAGTTTTAATGAGCAGTTCTTC
TRBV5-1	TRBJ2-2	.	.	CASSSGGYTGELFF	TGCGCCAGCAGCTCTGGCGGGTACACCGGGGAGCTGTTTTTT
TRBV6-1	TRBJ2-5	.	.	CASSDWLAEGTQYF	TGTGCCAGCAGTGATTGGCTAGCAGAAGGGACCCAGTACTTC
TRBV28	TRBJ1-1	.	TRBD1	CASSLGTASTNTEAFF	TGTGCCAGCAGTTTGGGGACAGCAAGTACAAACACTGAAGCTTTCTTT
TRBV9	TRBJ2-7	.	TRBD2	CASSVGQGRGEQYF	TGTGCCAGCAGCGTAGGACAAGGGAGGGGCGAGCAGTACTTC
TRBV28	TRBJ2-7	.	TRBD1	CASRRQGLWADYEQYF	TGTGCCAGCAGACGACAGGGGCTATGGGCCGACTACGAGCAGTACTTC
TRBV5-4	TRBJ2-2	.	TRBD2	CASSPGLAGGRLNTGELFF	TGTGCCAGCAGCCCGGGACTAGCGGGAGGGAGATTGAACACCGGGGAGCTGTTTTTT
TRBV3-1/TRBV3-2	TRBJ2-2	.	.	CASRLAGKNTGELFF	TGTGCCAGCAGGCTTGCAGGGAAGAACACCGGGGAGCTGTTTTTT
TRBV27	TRBJ2-7	.	.	CASRSGDEQYF	TGTGCCAGCAGGTCGGGGGACGAGCAGTACTTC
TRBV27	TRBJ2-1	once	TRBD1	CASSSPTGDSYNEQFF	TGTGCCAGCAGTTCGCCGACAGGGGACTCCTACAATGAGCAGTTCTTC
TRBV9	TRBJ1-2	.	.	CASSAVQGVYGYTF	TGTGCCAGCAGCGCGGTACAGGGAGTCTATGGCTACACCTTC
TRBV19	TRBJ1-2	.	TRBD1	CASSIPRGPNYGYTF	TGTGCCAGTAGCATTCCCAGGGGGCCTAACTATGGCTACACCTTC
TRBV3-1/TRBV3-2	TRBJ2-2	.	TRBD1	CASSQGTGAFPGELFF	TGTGCCAGCAGCCAAGGGACAGGGGCTTTCCCCGGGGAGCTGTTTTTT
TRBV5-1	TRBJ2-7	.	TRBD2	CASSPRGLVYEQYF	TGCGCCAGCAGCCCTCGGGGACTAGTATACGAGCAGTACTTC
TRBV2	TRBJ2-5	.	.	CASREGALQETQYF	TGTGCCAGCAGGGAAGGGGCGTTACAAGAGACCCAGTACTTC
TRBV5-1	TRBJ1-1	.	.	CASTQTGNTEAFF	TGCGCCAGCACCCAGACAGGGAACACTGAAGCTTTCTTT
TRBV5-1	TRBJ1-4	.	.	CASSLTQGRPYSEKLFF	TGCGCCAGCAGCTTGACGCAGGGCCGCCCGTATAGTGAAAAACTGTTTTTT
TRBV10-1	TRBJ2-1	.	TRBD2	CASSTGTRAYNEQFF	TGCGCCAGCAGCACCGGGACTAGGGCATACAATGAGCAGTTCTTC
TRBV2	TRBJ2-7	.	.	CASSPTTTYEQYF	TGTGCCAGCAGTCCCACTACTACCTACGAGCAGTACTTC
TRBV29-1	TRBJ2-5	.	TRBD2	CSVAGTSGRAGETQYF	TGCAGCGTGGCCGGGACTAGCGGGAGGGCCGGGGAGACCCAGTACTTC
TRBV4-1	TRBJ2-7	.	TRBD2	CASSQGLAGGRFYEQYF	TGCGCCAGCAGCCAAGGCCTAGCGGGAGGAAGGTTCTACGAGCAGTACTTC
TRBV7-6	TRBJ2-5	once	.	CASSLAGQGTETQYF	TGTGCCAGCAGCCTAGCGGGACAGGGGACTGAGACCCAGTACTTC
TRBV29-1	TRBJ2-3	once	TRBD2	CSVGGTSGRADTQYF	TGCAGCGTTGGCGGGACTAGCGGGAGGGCGGATACGCAGTATTTT
TRBV5-1	TRBJ2-7	.	TRBD1	CASSIGTGTGEQYF	TGCGCCAGCAGCATAGGGACAGGGACGGGCGAGCAGTACTTC
TRBV24-1	TRBJ1-2	.	TRBD1	CATSDSTGGLSYGYTF	TGTGCCACCAGTGATTCGACAGGGGGCCTTTCCTATGGCTACACCTTC
TRBV7-2	TRBJ1-6	.	TRBD1	CASSLENRGLSPLHF	TGTGCCAGCAGCTTAGAGAACAGGGGTCTATCACCCCTCCACTTT
TRBV4-1	TRBJ1-2	.	.	CASSQYGTNYGYTF	TGCGCCAGCAGCCAATACGGGACTAACTATGGCTACACCTTC
TRBV5-1	TRBJ2-7	.	.	CASSLIGALLGDEQYF	TGCGCCAGCAGCTTGATAGGAGCACTACTCGGGGACGAGCAGTACTTC
TRBV5-5	TRBJ2-7	.	.	CASSLAPGLYEQYF	TGTGCCAGCAGCTTGGCCCCCGGACTCTACGAGCAGTACTTC
TRBV27	TRBJ2-1	once	TRBD2	CASRTGLAGFFNEQFF	TGTGCCAGCAGAACGGGACTAGCGGGTTTTTTCAATGAGCAGTTCTTC
TRBV11-3	TRBJ2-3	.	.	CASSLGGDTDTQYF	TGTGCCAGCAGCTTGGGCGGGGACACAGATACGCAGTATTTT
TRBV6-1	TRBJ2-1	.	.	CASSEGQVGQGWSERDRENEQFF	TGTGCCAGCAGTGAAGGACAGGTAGGGCAAGGTTGGTCCGAGCGGGATCGGGAGAATGAGCAGTTCTTC
TRBV10-3	TRBJ2-2	.	TRBD1	CAINRGQGATGELFF	TGTGCCATTAATCGGGGACAGGGGGCTACCGGGGAGCTGTTTTTT
TRBV20-1	TRBJ2-6	few	.	CSASLGANVLTF	TGCAGTGCTAGTTTAGGGGCCAACGTCCTGACTTTC
TRBV27	TRBJ2-7	once	TRBD1	CASTRTGGSYEQYF	TGTGCCAGCACTCGGACAGGGGGTTCCTACGAGCAGTACTTC
TRBV7-9	TRBJ1-3	few	TRBD1	CASSRETGLIGNTIYF	TGTGCCAGCAGCAGAGAGACAGGGTTAATAGGAAACACCATATATTTT
TRBV7-9	TRBJ2-7	.	.	CASSLEEYHYEQYF	TGTGCCAGCAGCTTAGAGGAGTACCACTACGAGCAGTACTTC
TRBV7-2	TRBJ2-3	.	TRBD2	CASSFRTSLRADTQYF	TGTGCCAGCAGCTTCAGGACTAGCCTGAGGGCAGATACGCAGTATTTT
TRBV18	TRBJ2-6	.	.	CASSPAEPGANVLTF	TGTGCCAGCTCACCGGCGGAACCTGGGGCCAACGTCCTGACTTTC
TRBV5-1	TRBJ2-7	.	.	CASSPGRNPYEQYF	TGCGCCAGCAGCCCCGGGAGAAATCCCTACGAGCAGTACTTC
TRBV6-5	TRBJ2-7	.	.	CASSYLTGSSSYEQYF	TGTGCCAGCAGTTACCTTACAGGATCTAGCTCCTACGAGCAGTACTTC
TRBV18	TRBJ1-1	.	TRBD1	CASSPSSGQMNTEAFF	TGTGCCAGCTCACCGTCATCGGGACAGATGAACACTGAAGCTTTCTTT
TRBV6-5	TRBJ2-7	.	.	CASSTPGEQYF	TGTGCCAGCAGTACCCCGGGTGAGCAGTACTTC
TRBV28	TRBJ2-5	.	TRBD1	CASNRNRGQETQYF	TGTGCCAGCAACAGAAACAGGGGCCAAGAGACCCAGTACTTC
TRBV5-4	TRBJ1-2	.	.	CASSLLTGTGGYTF	TGTGCCAGCAGCCTCCTGACAGGCACCGGCGGCTACACCTTC
TRBV27	TRBJ2-7	.	TRBD1	CASSPRDRGSYEQYF	TGTGCCAGCAGTCCCCGGGACAGGGGGTCTTACGAGCAGTACTTC
TRBV18	TRBJ2-7	once	TRBD2	CASSGPGTSGTPGYEQYF	TGTGCCAGCTCAGGCCCCGGGACTAGCGGAACTCCGGGCTACGAGCAGTACTTC
TRBV28	TRBJ1-4	.	.	CASSFANSFANEKLFF	TGTGCCAGCAGTTTTGCCAACAGCTTCGCTAATGAAAAACTGTTTTTT